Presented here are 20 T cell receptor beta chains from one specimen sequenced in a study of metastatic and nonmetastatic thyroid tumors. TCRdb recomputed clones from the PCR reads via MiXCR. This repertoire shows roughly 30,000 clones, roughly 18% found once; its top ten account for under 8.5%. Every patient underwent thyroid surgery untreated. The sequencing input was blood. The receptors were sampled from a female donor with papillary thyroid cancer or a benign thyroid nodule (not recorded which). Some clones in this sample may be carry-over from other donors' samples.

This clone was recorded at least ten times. The CDR3 spells CASSPGQARGSYGYTF. CDR3 sequence (DNA): TGTGCCAGCAGCCCCGGACAGGCCCGAGGGAGCTATGGCTACACCTTC. The rearrangement links TRBV11-2 to TRBJ1-2; TRBD1 matches at 7 bases. The CDR3 contains 16 residues. Trimming removed 5 bases from V and 4 bases from J; junction bases left unmatched: 13. Germline V CDR1 and CDR2: SGHAT, FQNNGV.

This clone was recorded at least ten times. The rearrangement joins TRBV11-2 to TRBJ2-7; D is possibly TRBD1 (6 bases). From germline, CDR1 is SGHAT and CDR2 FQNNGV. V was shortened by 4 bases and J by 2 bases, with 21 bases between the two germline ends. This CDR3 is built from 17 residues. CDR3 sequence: CASSSNLWPGQPYEQYF. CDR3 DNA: TGTGCCAGCAGCTCCAACCTTTGGCCCGGACAGCCCTACGAGCAGTACTTC.

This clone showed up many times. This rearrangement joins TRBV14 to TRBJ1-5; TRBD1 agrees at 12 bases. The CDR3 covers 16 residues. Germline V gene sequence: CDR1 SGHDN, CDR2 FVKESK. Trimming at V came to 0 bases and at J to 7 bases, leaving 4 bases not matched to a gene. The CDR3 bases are TGTGCCAGCAGCCAAGAGCGGGACAGGGGGCAACAGCCCCAGCATTTT. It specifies CASSQERDRGQQPQHF.

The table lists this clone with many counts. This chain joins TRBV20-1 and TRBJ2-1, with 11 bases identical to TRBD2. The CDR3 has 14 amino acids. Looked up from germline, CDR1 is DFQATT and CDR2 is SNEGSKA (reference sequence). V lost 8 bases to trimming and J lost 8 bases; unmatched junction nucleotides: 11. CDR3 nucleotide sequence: TGCAGTTCCCCCATAGCGGGAGGGCCCGATGAGCAGTTCTTC. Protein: CSSPIAGGPDEQFF.

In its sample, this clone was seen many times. CDR3 nucleotide sequence: TGCGCCAGCAGCTTGGTTAGCAGAACCTACAATGAGCAGTTCTTC. Its protein product is CASSLVSRTYNEQFF. The chain links TRBV5-1 to TRBJ2-1, with unresolved D. This CDR3 is built from 15 residues. Trimming removed 0 bases at V and 2 bases at J, with 9 bases between. From germline, CDR1 is SGHRS and CDR2 YFSETQ.

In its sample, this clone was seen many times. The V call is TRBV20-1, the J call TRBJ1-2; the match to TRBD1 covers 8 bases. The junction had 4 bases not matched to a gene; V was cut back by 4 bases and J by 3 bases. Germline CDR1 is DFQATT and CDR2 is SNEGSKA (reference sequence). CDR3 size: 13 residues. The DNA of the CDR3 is TGCAGTGCTAACAGGGGGGCCTACTATGGCTACACCTTC. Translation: CSANRGAYYGYTF.

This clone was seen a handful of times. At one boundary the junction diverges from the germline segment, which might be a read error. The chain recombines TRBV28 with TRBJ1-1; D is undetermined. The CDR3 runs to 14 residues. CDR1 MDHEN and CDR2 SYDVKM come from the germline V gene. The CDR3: CASSPPAVVTEAFF. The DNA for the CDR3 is TGTGCCAGCAGTCCCCCGGCAGTGGTAACCGAAGCCTTCTTT.

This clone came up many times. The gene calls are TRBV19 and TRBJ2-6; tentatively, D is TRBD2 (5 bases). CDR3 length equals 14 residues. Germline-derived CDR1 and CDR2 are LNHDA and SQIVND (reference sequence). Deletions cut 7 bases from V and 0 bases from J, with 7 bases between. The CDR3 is CASKGLSGANVLTF. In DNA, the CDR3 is TGTGCCAGTAAAGGACTCTCTGGGGCCAACGTCCTGACTTTC.

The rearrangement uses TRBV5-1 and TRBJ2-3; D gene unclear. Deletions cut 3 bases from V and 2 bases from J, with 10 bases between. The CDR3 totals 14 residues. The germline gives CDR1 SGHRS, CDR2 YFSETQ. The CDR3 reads CASSSGRTTDTQYF. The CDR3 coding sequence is TGCGCCAGCAGCTCAGGACGGACCACAGATACGCAGTATTTT.

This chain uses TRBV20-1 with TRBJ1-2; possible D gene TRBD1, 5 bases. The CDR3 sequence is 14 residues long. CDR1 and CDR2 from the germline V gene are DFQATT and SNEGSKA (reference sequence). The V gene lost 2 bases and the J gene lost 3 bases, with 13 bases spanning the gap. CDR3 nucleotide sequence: TGCAGTGCTAGACCGACAGCATCTTACTATGGCTACACCTTC. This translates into CSARPTASYYGYTF.

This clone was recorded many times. In DNA form, the CDR3 reads TGCGCCAGCAGCCAAGGCGGTGTCGGGAGCTCCTACAATGAGCAGTTCTTC. Protein: CASSQGGVGSSYNEQFF. The chain has TRBV4-3 and TRBJ2-1; tentative D call: TRBD2 (6 bases). Germline CDR1 and CDR2: LGHNA and YSLEER. With 1 base removed from V and 0 bases from J, the gap between germline ends came to 13 bases. The CDR3 totals 17 residues.

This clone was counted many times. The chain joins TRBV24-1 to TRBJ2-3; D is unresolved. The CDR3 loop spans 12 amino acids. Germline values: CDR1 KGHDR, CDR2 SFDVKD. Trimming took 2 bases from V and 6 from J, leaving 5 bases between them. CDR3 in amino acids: CATSDWVDTQYF. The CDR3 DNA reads TGTGCCACCAGTGATTGGGTGGATACGCAGTATTTT.

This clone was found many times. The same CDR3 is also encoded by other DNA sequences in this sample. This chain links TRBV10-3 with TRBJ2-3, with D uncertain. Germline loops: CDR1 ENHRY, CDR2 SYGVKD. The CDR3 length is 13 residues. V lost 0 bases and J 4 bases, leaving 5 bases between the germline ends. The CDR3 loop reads CAISESLPDTQYF. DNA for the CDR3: TGTGCCATCAGTGAGTCGCTACCAGATACGCAGTATTTT.

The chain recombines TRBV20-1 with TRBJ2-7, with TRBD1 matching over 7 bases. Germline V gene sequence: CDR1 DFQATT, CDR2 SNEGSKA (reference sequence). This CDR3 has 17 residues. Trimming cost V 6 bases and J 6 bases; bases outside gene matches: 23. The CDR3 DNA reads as TGCAGTGCCCTGCGGGTATTTTGGGACAGTAACAGCGTCGAGCAGTACTTC. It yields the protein CSALRVFWDSNSVEQYF.

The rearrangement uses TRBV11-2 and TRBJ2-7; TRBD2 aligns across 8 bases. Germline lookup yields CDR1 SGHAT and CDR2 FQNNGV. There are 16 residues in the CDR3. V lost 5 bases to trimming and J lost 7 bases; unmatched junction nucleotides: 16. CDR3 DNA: TGTGCCAGCAGCCCCCCAGGCCGAGCGGGAGCCCTTGAGCAGTACTTC. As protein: CASSPPGRAGALEQYF. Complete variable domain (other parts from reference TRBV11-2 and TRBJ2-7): EAGVAQSPRYKIIEKRQSVAFWCNPISGHATLYWYQQILGQGPKLLIQFQNNGVVDDSQLPKDRFSAERLKGVDSTLKIQPAKLEDSAVYLCASSPPGRAGALEQYFGPGTRLTVT.

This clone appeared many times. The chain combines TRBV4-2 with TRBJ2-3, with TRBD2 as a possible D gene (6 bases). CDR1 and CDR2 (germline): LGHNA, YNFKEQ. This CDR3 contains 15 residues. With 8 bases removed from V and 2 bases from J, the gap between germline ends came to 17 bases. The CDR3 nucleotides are TGTGCCAGCTCCGAGGTAGCGGATAACACAGATACGCAGTATTTT. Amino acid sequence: CASSEVADNTDTQYF.

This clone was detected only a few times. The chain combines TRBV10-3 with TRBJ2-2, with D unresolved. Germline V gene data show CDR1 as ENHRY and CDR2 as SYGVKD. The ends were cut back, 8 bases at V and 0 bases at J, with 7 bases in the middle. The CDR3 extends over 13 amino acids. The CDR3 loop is CAISRTNTGELFF. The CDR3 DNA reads TGTGCCATCTCGCGGACGAACACCGGGGAGCTGTTTTTT.

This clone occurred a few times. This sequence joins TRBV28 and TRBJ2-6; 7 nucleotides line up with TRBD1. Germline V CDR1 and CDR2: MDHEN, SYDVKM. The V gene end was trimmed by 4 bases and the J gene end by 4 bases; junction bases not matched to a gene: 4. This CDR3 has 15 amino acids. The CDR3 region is CASSCDRDGANVLTF. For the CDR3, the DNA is TGTGCCAGCAGTTGTGACAGGGACGGGGCCAACGTCCTGACTTTC.

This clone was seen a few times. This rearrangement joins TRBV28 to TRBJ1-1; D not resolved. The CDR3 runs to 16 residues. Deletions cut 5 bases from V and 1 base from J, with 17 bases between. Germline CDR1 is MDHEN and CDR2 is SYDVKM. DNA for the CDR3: TGTGCCAGCAGTCCCCCCGCGGCGGCTGGGAACACTGAAGCTTTCTTT. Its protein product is CASSPPAAAGNTEAFF.

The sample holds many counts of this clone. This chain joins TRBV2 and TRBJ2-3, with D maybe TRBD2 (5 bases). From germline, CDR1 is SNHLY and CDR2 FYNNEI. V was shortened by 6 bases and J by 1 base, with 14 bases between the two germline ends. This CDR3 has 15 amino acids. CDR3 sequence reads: CASRGLGRGTDTQYF. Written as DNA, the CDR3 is TGTGCCAGCAGGGGCCTCGGGCGGGGCACAGATACGCAGTATTTT.